The text below deals with one T cell receptor (beta chain). The antigen remains unidentified. This sample is drawn from a study of shared clonotypes between healthy human individuals. Study information: Each donor's CD4 naive and CD4 memory cells filled three plates apiece, CD8 naive two, and CD8 memory one. Findings and limits, study-wide: Only blood was sampled; tissue repertoires likely differ. The study generally estimated greater richness for naive than memory subsets.

The trim removed 4 bases at V and 3 bases at J, leaving 12 bases unmatched. Germline CDR1 SGHRS, CDR2 YFSETQ. The CDR3 is 17 amino acids. Here immunoSEQ multiplex PCR was the method, and the copy in TCRdb shows in-frame clones only, minus some. The sample contains about 1,800,000 clones, around 96% of which appear only once. Terminally differentiated effector memory CD45RA+ cells were excluded from the naive CD8 cells, which were CD45RO-negative and positively selected for CCR7. The TCR comes from a young man in good health. J is TRBJ2-2 and V is TRBV5-1; 7 bases match TRBD1. Sequencing used naive CD8+ T cells sorted from blood. This CDR3 reads CASSEGQLAWDTGELFF. CDR3 DNA: TGCGCCAGCAGCGAGGGACAGTTAGCGTGGGACACCGGGGAGCTGTTTTTT.